This T cell receptor beta chain was obtained from a study of CD8 T cells in ankylosing spondylitis. This clonotype was observed a handful of times. Germline V gene sequence: CDR1 SGHAT, CDR2 FQNNGV. The CDR3 runs to 17 residues. Trimming pared 3 bases from V and 5 bases from J, leaving 19 bases between. TCRdb redid the calling of the 5' RACE reads with MiXCR, one entry per CDR3 protein. Altogether about 130,000 distinct CDR3 sequences are present, 7% to 8% being singletons, with the ten largest covering around 11%. The origin of this receptor is a female donor with ankylosing spondylitis or in good health (not recorded which). What was sequenced was blood, either unsorted or a sorted T cell fraction (not recorded which). The rearrangement links TRBV11-2 to TRBJ2-2; D remains unclear. CDR3 in DNA: TGTGCCAGCAGCTTTGAAGGGCTCCTACCTAAGACCGGGGAGCTGTTTTTT. As protein: CASSFEGLLPKTGELFF.